This T cell receptor (beta chain) appears in the sequencing data of a study of control samples from healthy donors and cancer patients. This CDR3 contains 14 residues. Between the trimmed V and J ends, which lost 2 bases and 5 bases, there was a span of 10 bases. Germline CDR1 reads LNHNV; CDR2 reads YYDKDF (reference sequence). Sequenced by immunoSEQ multiplex PCR; TCRdb stores in-frame clones only, minus some. The sample yields some 130,000 clones, approximately 90% seen once. Sequencing was performed on blood. The chain links TRBV15 to TRBJ2-1, with D perhaps TRBD2 (6 bases). The origin of this receptor is a man aged 18-30 years in good health. The CDR3 DNA sequence: TGTGCCACCAGCAGACTCGGGGGAAACAATGAGCAGTTCTTC. As protein: CATSRLGGNNEQFF.